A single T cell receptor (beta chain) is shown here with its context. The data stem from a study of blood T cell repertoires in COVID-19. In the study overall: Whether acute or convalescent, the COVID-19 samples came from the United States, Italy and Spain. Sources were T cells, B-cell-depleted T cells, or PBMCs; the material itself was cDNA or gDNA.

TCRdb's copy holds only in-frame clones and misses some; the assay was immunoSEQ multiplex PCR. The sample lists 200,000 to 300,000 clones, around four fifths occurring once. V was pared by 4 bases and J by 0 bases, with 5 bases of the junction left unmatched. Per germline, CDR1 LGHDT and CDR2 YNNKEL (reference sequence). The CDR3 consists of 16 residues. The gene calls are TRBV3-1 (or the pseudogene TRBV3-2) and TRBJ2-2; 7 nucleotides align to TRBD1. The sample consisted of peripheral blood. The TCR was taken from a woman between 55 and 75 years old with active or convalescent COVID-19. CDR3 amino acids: CASSRQQGTNTGELFF. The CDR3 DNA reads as TGTGCCAGCAGCCGCCAACAGGGGACGAACACCGGGGAGCTGTTTTTT.